Presented here are 24 T cell receptor beta chains from one specimen sequenced in a study of blood T cell repertoires in COVID-19. The protocol was immunoSEQ multiplex PCR, while the TCRdb copy is restricted to in-frame clones and leaves out a portion. Of hundreds of thousands of clones listed, around 80% were seen once; the top ten hold roughly 5.8%. Material for sequencing was peripheral blood. These receptors originate from an elderly man with acute or convalescent COVID-19.

The chain carries TRBV6-5 and TRBJ2-1, with TRBD1 matching 7 bases. Germline values: CDR1 MNHEY, CDR2 SVGAGI. The CDR3 has 13 amino acids. V was clipped by 8 bases and J by 8 bases; unmatched bases: 9. This chain's CDR3 is CASQPLGQHEQFF. CDR3 bases: TGTGCCAGCCAACCCTTGGGACAGCATGAGCAGTTCTTC.

V usage is TRBV19 and J usage is TRBJ1-5, with 10 bases lining up with TRBD1. V dropped 7 bases and J dropped 5; count of bases not matched to a gene: 8. The CDR3 runs 15 residues. The germline gives CDR1 LNHDA, CDR2 SQIVND (reference sequence). DNA of the CDR3: TGTGCCAGTACCCGGACGGACAGGGGGTATCAGCCCCAGCATTTT. Translated, it gives CASTRTDRGYQPQHF.

J is TRBJ2-2 and V is TRBV6-5, with 7 nucleotides matching TRBD1. The CDR3 totals 14 residues. V gave up 8 bases and J gave up 0 bases; unmatched junction bases: 3. In germline, CDR1 is MNHEY, CDR2 SVGAGI. The CDR3 DNA is TGTGCCAGCTGGGGGACAGCGAACACCGGGGAGCTGTTTTTT. Protein sequence: CASWGTANTGELFF.

The chain couples TRBV10-3 to TRBJ1-4; TRBD1 matches 7 bases. The V gene's germline CDR1 is ENHRY and CDR2 SYGVKD. J lost 4 bases, V lost 10 bases, and 12 bases had no gene match. The CDR3 runs 15 residues. CDR3 nucleotides: TGTGCCACAGGGGGTGGACCGCTAAATAATGAAAAACTGTTTTTT. Its protein product is CATGGGPLNNEKLFF.

The V and J genes are TRBV15 and TRBJ1-5, with 7 bases identical to TRBD1. Looked up from germline, CDR1 is LNHNV and CDR2 is YYDKDF (reference sequence). V shed 1 base, J shed 2 bases, and the junction held 5 bases outside the gene matches. The CDR3 has 16 amino acids. The CDR3: CATSRATGLGNQPQHF. The DNA of the CDR3 is TGTGCCACCAGCAGAGCGACAGGGTTGGGCAATCAGCCCCAGCATTTT.

The chain combines TRBV3-1 (or the pseudogene TRBV3-2) with TRBJ1-1, with a weak D call TRBD1 (6 bases). CDR1 is LGHDT and CDR2 is YNNKEL in the germline V gene (reference sequence). Trimming removed 8 bases at V and 4 bases at J, with 14 bases between. The CDR3 runs 13 residues. CDR3 sequence reads: CASGTGLVTEAFF. The CDR3 DNA follows: TGTGCCAGCGGAACAGGGTTGGTCACTGAAGCTTTCTTT.

This clone was picked up a small number of times. The chain is built from TRBV5-1 and TRBJ2-7, with 13 bases aligning to TRBD2. This CDR3 has 15 residues. The J segment lost 5 bases and the V segment lost 0 bases, leaving 2 bases of the junction unmatched. Germline lookup yields CDR1 SGHRS and CDR2 YFSETQ. The CDR3 coding sequence is TGCGCCAGCAGCTTGGTACTAGCGGGAGGGGACGAGCAGTACTTC. Translation gives CASSLVLAGGDEQYF.

This chain uses TRBV14 with TRBJ2-7, with TRBD2 matching over 11 bases. The CDR3 totals 15 residues. The germline V gene has CDR1 SGHDN and CDR2 FVKESK. The J segment lost 3 bases and the V segment lost 2 bases, leaving 3 bases of the junction unmatched. In DNA, the CDR3 is TGTGCCAGCAGCCAATGGACTAGCGGGCGCTACGAGCAGTACTTC. Translating gives CASSQWTSGRYEQYF.

The rearrangement links TRBV27 to TRBJ1-2; 7 bases fit TRBD1. Germline values: CDR1 MNHEY, CDR2 SMNVEV (reference sequence). CDR3 size: 18 residues. Trimming at V came to 3 bases and at J to 8 bases, leaving 21 bases not matched to a gene. CDR3 bases: TGTGCCAGCAGTTTCCGAGTCGGCAGACAGGGATACCTCACGGGCTACACCTTC. This encodes CASSFRVGRQGYLTGYTF.

The chain uses TRBV27 and TRBJ2-1; weak D call: TRBD2 (5 bases). V dropped 7 bases and J dropped 2 bases, with 21 bases sitting between them. Per germline, CDR1 MNHEY and CDR2 SMNVEV (reference sequence). The CDR3 is made up of 17 amino acids. Written as DNA, the CDR3 is TGTGCCAGCACGTCAACCGGCCCTTCGGGGACCTACAATGAGCAGTTCTTC. Its protein is CASTSTGPSGTYNEQFF.

This chain uses TRBV27 with TRBJ1-4; TRBD1 is a possible D gene (5 bases). V lost 7 bases and J lost 3, with 12 bases in between. The length of the CDR3 is 14 residues. CDR1 and CDR2 from the germline V gene are MNHEY and SMNVEV (reference sequence). In DNA form, the CDR3 reads TGTGCCAGCAAGAAGGGGCAGTCTAATGAAAAACTGTTTTTT. Amino acid sequence: CASKKGQSNEKLFF. The full variable domain, rest sourced from reference TRBV27 and TRBJ1-4, is EAQVTQNPRYLITVTGKKLTVTCSQNMNHEYMSWYRQDPGLGLRQIYYSMNVEVTDKGDVPEGYKVSRKEKRNFPLILESPSPNQTSLYFCASKKGQSNEKLFFGSGTQLSVL.

The CDR3 DNA reads as TGTGCCAGCTCACCACAGGGATTAAGCGGGGGGGCCCGTACAGATACGCAGTATTTT. Amino acid sequence: CASSPQGLSGGARTDTQYF. The rearrangement joins TRBV18 to TRBJ2-3, with TRBD2 identical over 10 bases. The V gene end was trimmed by 1 base and the J gene end by 3 bases; junction bases not matched to a gene: 13. CDR1 and CDR2 (germline): KGHSH, LQKENI. The CDR3 covers 19 residues.

Here the CDR3 reads CASSFGTGDREQYF. In DNA form, the CDR3 reads TGTGCCAGCAGTTTCGGGACGGGAGATAGGGAGCAGTACTTC. The chain joins TRBV6-5 to TRBJ2-7; weak D call: TRBD2 (6 bases). CDR1 and CDR2 from the germline V gene are MNHEY and SVGAGI. The CDR3 spans 14 residues. V lost 4 bases and J lost 7, with 17 bases in between.

This rearrangement joins TRBV5-1 to TRBJ2-7; the match to TRBD1 covers 7 bases. The V gene end was trimmed by 0 bases and the J gene end by 2 bases; junction bases not matched to a gene: 5. The germline gives CDR1 SGHRS, CDR2 YFSETQ. The CDR3 runs 15 residues. CDR3 sequence: CASSLAGQSTYEQYF. The CDR3 bases are TGCGCCAGCAGCTTGGCGGGACAGTCAACCTACGAGCAGTACTTC.

The gene calls are TRBV4-1 and TRBJ2-7; tentatively, D is TRBD2 (5 bases). This CDR3 has 13 amino acids. Per germline, CDR1 MGHRA and CDR2 YSYEKL. Trimming removed 4 bases at V and 3 bases at J, with 10 bases between. The CDR3 loop reads CASSRGNLYEQYF. The CDR3 nucleotides read TGCGCCAGCAGCCGAGGGAATCTCTACGAGCAGTACTTC.

J is TRBJ2-7 and V is TRBV6-1; tentative D call: TRBD1 (5 bases). Between the trimmed V and J ends, which lost 3 bases and 9 bases, there was a span of 15 bases. The germline V gene encodes CDR1 MNHNS and CDR2 SASEGT. This CDR3 comprises 13 residues. For the CDR3, the DNA is TGTGCCAGCAGTGATAAACCAGGGTTAGGGCAGTACTTC. It yields the protein CASSDKPGLGQYF.

V is TRBV5-1 and J is TRBJ2-6, with D possibly TRBD2 on 6 matching bases. The CDR3 runs 15 residues. Trimming took off 4 bases at V and 2 bases at J, with 10 bases between the two ends. From germline, CDR1 is SGHRS and CDR2 YFSETQ. The CDR3 DNA sequence: TGCGCCAGCAGCCCGGAGGGTACTGGGGCCAACGTCCTGACTTTC. Protein: CASSPEGTGANVLTF.

This clone was detected only a few times. This sequence joins TRBV2 and TRBJ1-5, with a weak D call TRBD1 (6 bases). Trimming removed 7 bases at V and 0 bases at J, with 13 bases between. CDR1 and CDR2 (germline): SNHLY, FYNNEI. This CDR3 has 15 residues. In DNA, the CDR3 is TGTGCCAGCAAAAGAGCAGGGGATAGCAATCAGCCCCAGCATTTT. Residues: CASKRAGDSNQPQHF.

The chain links TRBV24-1 to TRBJ1-2; D unresolved. The CDR3 length is 11 residues. Trimming pared 10 bases from V and 2 bases from J, leaving 7 bases between. Germline V lookup: CDR1 KGHDR, CDR2 SFDVKD. CDR3 nucleotide sequence: TGTGCCACAAACTCGAACTATGGCTACACCTTC. It codes for CATNSNYGYTF.

The V call is TRBV27, the J call TRBJ2-1, with TRBD1 as a possible D gene (5 bases). This CDR3 contains 14 residues. Germline CDR1 is MNHEY and CDR2 is SMNVEV (reference sequence). V lost 3 bases and J lost 5, with 11 bases in between. Written as DNA, the CDR3 is TGTGCCAGCAGTTTTATAGCAGGGCACAATGAGCAGTTCTTC. It codes for CASSFIAGHNEQFF.

The DNA for the CDR3 is TGCAGTGCGGACGGACAGGCGGTGTTCCACTTT. Its translation: CSADGQAVFHF. V and J are TRBV20-1 and TRBJ1-6; TRBD1 matches at 7 bases. This CDR3 comprises 11 residues. V trimming: 6 bases; J trimming: 17 bases; junction bases outside the gene matches: 10. Germline V gene sequence: CDR1 DFQATT, CDR2 SNEGSKA (reference sequence).

The chain couples TRBV7-9 to TRBJ2-7, with TRBD2 matching over 10 bases. Germline V CDR1 and CDR2: SEHNR, FQNEAQ (reference sequence). V was clipped by 1 base and J by 0 bases; unmatched bases: 3. The CDR3 spans 16 residues. The DNA for the CDR3 is TGTGCCAGCAGCTTAGGTACTAGCGGGAACTCCTACGAGCAGTACTTC. Protein: CASSLGTSGNSYEQYF.

The V call is TRBV11-3, the J call TRBJ2-2; D is unclear. This CDR3 is 14 amino acids long. The V gene lost 1 base and the J gene lost 4 bases, with 7 bases spanning the gap. CDR1 and CDR2 (germline): SGHNT, YENEEA. CDR3 protein: CASSLGTFTGELFF. CDR3 coding DNA: TGTGCCAGCAGCTTAGGAACATTCACCGGGGAGCTGTTTTTT.

The chain couples TRBV3-1 (or the pseudogene TRBV3-2) to TRBJ1-1, with TRBD1 identical over 7 bases. Germline CDR1 LGHDT, CDR2 YNNKEL (reference sequence). The CDR3 contains 15 residues. Losses at the gene ends were 2 bases for V and 0 bases for J; bases not matched to a gene: 3. CDR3 region: CASSQRQGMNTEAFF. In DNA form, the CDR3 reads TGTGCCAGCAGCCAAAGACAGGGAATGAACACTGAAGCTTTCTTT.